This passage covers 8 T cell receptor beta chains from one sample sequenced in a study of beta chain features in type 1 diabetes (dated by TCRdb to the late 2010s). Which antigens these TCRs recognize remains unknown. Libraries came from the immunoSEQ multiplex PCR assay. The entire amount of isolated RNA was reverse transcribed using the High Capacity cDNA Reverse Transcription Kit, so the sequenced TCRB transcripts were expressed ones. What TCRdb holds here is the immuneACCESS table cut down to in-frame rearrangements. Part of the clones is not present; checked against another copy, under half of the missing clones reflect an unresolved V gene, and the others are unexplained. Across this sample there are approximately 150,000 clones, with approximately 62% seen only once. The ten largest clones represent roughly 0.095% of the sample. What the research found in general, with its limitations: A moderate but significant shortening of TCRB CDR3 length was observed in type 1 diabetes patients in all four CD4+ subsets.

Sequenced input: naive CD4+ T cells from blood. The cell subset or site label corresponds to: true naive CD4+ T cells. The source of these receptors is a man aged 30-40 years with type 1 diabetes.

V gene TRBV11-2 combines with J gene TRBJ2-7; D is unclear. The CDR3 contains 14 residues. In germline, CDR1 is SGHAT, CDR2 FQNNGV. Trimming removed 1 base at V and 2 bases at J, with 9 bases between. CDR3 region: CASSLVRLPYEQYF. DNA of the CDR3: TGTGCCAGCAGCTTAGTGAGGCTCCCCTACGAGCAGTACTTC.

The CDR3 nucleotides are TGTGCCAGCAGTGTGGGGACAGGGACTATGGAGCAGTACTTC. Protein product: CASSVGTGTMEQYF. The rearrangement joins TRBV2 to TRBJ2-7; 9 bases agree with TRBD1. This CDR3 comprises 14 residues. Germline V gene lookup returns CDR1 SNHLY and CDR2 FYNNEI. The V segment lost 4 bases and the J segment 7 bases; nucleotides outside the gene matches: 8.

The chain is built from TRBV29-1 and TRBJ2-7; 8 bases are a match to TRBD1. The germline gives CDR1 SQVTM, CDR2 ANQGSEA. This CDR3 has 13 residues. V was clipped by 7 bases and J by 2 bases; unmatched bases: 7. This CDR3 reads CSGGDRSPYEQYF. The CDR3 nucleotides read TGCAGCGGGGGGGACAGGTCCCCCTACGAGCAGTACTTC.

This clone has more than one count but fewer than ten. V usage is TRBV5-1 and J usage is TRBJ2-5; TRBD2 is a possible D gene (7 bases). Germline V gives CDR1 SGHRS, CDR2 YFSETQ. The V gene lost 4 bases and the J gene lost 4 bases, with 20 bases spanning the gap. The CDR3 runs 16 residues. The CDR3 loop reads CASSAGLGGYGETQYF. CDR3 nucleotide sequence: TGCGCCAGCAGCGCCGGACTAGGGGGGTATGGAGAGACCCAGTACTTC.

V and J are TRBV5-1 and TRBJ2-1; D unresolved. V dropped 2 bases and J dropped 0 bases, with 9 bases sitting between them. This CDR3 region has 15 residues. From germline, CDR1 is SGHRS and CDR2 YFSETQ. Here the CDR3 reads CASSFAESSYNEQFF. In DNA, the CDR3 is TGCGCCAGCAGCTTCGCGGAGAGCTCCTACAATGAGCAGTTCTTC.

The table lists this clone with a few counts. This chain connects TRBV30 to TRBJ2-3, with 10 nucleotides matching TRBD2. Germline V gene lookup returns CDR1 GTSNPN and CDR2 SVGIG (reference sequence). The CDR3 is 15 residues long. After removal of 2 bases from V and 4 bases from J, the junction contained 6 bases not matched to a gene. The DNA for the CDR3 is TGTGCCTGGAGTCGGGCTAGCGGGGGTGCAGATACGCAGTATTTT. Protein: CAWSRASGGADTQYF.

This chain joins TRBV7-9 and TRBJ1-5; a weak D match, TRBD1 (5 bases). CDR3 size: 15 residues. The ends were cut back, 3 bases at V and 5 bases at J, with 14 bases in the middle. Per the germline V gene, CDR1 is SEHNR and CDR2 is FQNEAQ (reference sequence). In DNA form, the CDR3 reads TGTGCCAGCAGCTTGGGTCAGGGTGGCGATCAGCCCCAGCATTTT. Protein: CASSLGQGGDQPQHF.

The rearrangement joins TRBV30 to TRBJ2-2; 7 bases line up with TRBD1. Germline trimming cut 5 bases from V and 3 bases from J; bases unmatched to any gene: 9. The CDR3 runs 15 residues. The V gene's germline CDR1 is GTSNPN and CDR2 SVGIG (reference sequence). CDR3 in DNA: TGTGCCTGGGGGCTCCGGGACAGAGACACCGGGGAGCTGTTTTTT. It yields the protein CAWGLRDRDTGELFF.